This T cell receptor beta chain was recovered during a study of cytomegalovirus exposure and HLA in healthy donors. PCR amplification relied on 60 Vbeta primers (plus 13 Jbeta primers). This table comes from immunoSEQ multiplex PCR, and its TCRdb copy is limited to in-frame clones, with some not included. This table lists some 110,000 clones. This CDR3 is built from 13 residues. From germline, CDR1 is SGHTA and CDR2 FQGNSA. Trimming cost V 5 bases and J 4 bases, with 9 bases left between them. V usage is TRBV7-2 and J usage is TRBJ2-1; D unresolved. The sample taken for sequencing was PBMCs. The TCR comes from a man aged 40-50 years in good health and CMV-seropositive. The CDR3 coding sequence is TGTGCCAGCAGCAGCGAAATTTACAATGAGCAGTTCTTC. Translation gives CASSSEIYNEQFF.